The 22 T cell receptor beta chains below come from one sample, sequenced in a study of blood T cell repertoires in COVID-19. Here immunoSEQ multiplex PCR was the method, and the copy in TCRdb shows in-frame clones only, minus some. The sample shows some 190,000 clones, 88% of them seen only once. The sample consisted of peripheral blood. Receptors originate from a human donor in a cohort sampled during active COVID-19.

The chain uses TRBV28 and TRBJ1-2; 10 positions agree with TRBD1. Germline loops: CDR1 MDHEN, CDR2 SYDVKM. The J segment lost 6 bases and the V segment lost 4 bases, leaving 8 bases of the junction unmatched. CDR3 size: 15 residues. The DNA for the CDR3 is TGTGCCAGCAGTTCCAACCCCGGGACAGGGGATGGCTACACCTTC. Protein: CASSSNPGTGDGYTF.

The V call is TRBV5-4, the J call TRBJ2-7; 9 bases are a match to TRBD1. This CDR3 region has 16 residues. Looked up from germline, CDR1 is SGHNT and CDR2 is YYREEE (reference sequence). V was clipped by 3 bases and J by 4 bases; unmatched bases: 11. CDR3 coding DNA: TGTGCCAGCAGCTCTTCTACAGGGGGCATGAGGTACGAGCAGTACTTC. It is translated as CASSSSTGGMRYEQYF. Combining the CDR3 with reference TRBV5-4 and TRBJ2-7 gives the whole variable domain ETGVTQSPTHLIKTRGQQVTLRCSSQSGHNTVSWYQQALGQGPQFIFQYYREEENGRGNFPPRFSGLQFPNYSSELNVNALELDDSALYLCASSSSTGGMRYEQYFGPGTRLTVT.

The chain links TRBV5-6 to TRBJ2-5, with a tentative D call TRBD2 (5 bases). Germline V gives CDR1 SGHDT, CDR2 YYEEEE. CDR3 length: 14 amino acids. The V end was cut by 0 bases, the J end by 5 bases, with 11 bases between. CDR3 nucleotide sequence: TGTGCCAGCAGCTTGGTTAGAACTAGTGAGACCCAGTACTTC. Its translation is CASSLVRTSETQYF.

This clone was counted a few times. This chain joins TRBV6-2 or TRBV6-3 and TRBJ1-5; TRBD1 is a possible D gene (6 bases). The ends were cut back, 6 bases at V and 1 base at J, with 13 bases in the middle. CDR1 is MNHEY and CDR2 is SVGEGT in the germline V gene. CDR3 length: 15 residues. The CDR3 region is CASSKGQISNQPQHF. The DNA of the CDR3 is TGTGCCAGCAGCAAAGGACAGATCAGCAATCAGCCCCAGCATTTT.

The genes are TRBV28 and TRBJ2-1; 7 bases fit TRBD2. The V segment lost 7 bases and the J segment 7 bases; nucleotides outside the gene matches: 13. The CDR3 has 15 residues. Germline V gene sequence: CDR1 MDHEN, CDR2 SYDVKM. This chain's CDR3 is CASTHGGVVGNEQFF. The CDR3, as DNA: TGTGCCAGCACCCATGGGGGGGTCGTCGGAAATGAGCAGTTCTTC.

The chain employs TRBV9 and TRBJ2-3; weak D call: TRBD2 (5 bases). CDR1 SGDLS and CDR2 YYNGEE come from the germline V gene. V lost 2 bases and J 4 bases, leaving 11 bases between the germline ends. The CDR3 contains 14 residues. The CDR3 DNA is TGTGCCAGCAGCGTCCTCGGAGCGGCAGATACGCAGTATTTT. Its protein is CASSVLGAADTQYF.

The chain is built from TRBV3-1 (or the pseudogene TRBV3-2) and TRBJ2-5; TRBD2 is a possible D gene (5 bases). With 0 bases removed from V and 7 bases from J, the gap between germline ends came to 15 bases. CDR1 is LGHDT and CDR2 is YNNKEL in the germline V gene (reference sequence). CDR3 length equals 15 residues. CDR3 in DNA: TGTGCCAGCAGCCAAGATCGACCACTAGGTCGGACCCAGTACTTC. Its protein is CASSQDRPLGRTQYF.

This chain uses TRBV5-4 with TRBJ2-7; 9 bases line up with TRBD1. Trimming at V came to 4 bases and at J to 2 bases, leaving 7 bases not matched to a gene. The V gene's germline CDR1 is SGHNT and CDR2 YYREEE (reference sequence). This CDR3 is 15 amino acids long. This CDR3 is CASSLTGGTPYEQYF. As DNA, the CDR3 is TGTGCCAGCAGCCTGACAGGGGGAACCCCCTACGAGCAGTACTTC. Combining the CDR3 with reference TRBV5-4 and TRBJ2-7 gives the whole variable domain ETGVTQSPTHLIKTRGQQVTLRCSSQSGHNTVSWYQQALGQGPQFIFQYYREEENGRGNFPPRFSGLQFPNYSSELNVNALELDDSALYLCASSLTGGTPYEQYFGPGTRLTVT.

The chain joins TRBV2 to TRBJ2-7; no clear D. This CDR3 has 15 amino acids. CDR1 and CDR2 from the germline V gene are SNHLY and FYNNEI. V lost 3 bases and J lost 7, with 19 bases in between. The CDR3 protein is CASSERYGLAEEQYF. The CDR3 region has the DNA TGTGCCAGCAGTGAGAGGTATGGGTTGGCTGAGGAGCAGTACTTC.

CDR3 bases: TGTGCCAGCAGTTTGGAGTATGAGCAGTTCTTC. Protein product: CASSLEYEQFF. V usage is TRBV12-3 or TRBV12-4 and J usage is TRBJ2-1; D not certain. Trimming took off 3 bases at V and 8 bases at J, with 5 bases between the two ends. The CDR3 extends over 11 amino acids.

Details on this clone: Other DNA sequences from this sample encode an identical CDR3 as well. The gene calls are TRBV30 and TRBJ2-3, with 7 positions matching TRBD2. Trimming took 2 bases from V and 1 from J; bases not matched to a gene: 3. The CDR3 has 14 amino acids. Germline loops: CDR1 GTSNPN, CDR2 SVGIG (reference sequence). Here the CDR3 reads CAWSLAGGTDTQYF. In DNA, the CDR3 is TGTGCCTGGAGTCTGGCGGGGGGCACAGATACGCAGTATTTT.

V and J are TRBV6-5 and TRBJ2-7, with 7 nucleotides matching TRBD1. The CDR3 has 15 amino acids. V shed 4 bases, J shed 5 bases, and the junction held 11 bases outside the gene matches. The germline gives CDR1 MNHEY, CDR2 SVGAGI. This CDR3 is CASSWGTVRNHEQYF. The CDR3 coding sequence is TGTGCCAGCAGTTGGGGGACAGTCCGAAACCACGAGCAGTACTTC.

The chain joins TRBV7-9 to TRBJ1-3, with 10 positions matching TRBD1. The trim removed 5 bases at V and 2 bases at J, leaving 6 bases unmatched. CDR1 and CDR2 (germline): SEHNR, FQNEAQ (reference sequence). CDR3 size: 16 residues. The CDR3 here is CASSPRQGATGNTIYF. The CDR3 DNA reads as TGTGCCAGCAGCCCACGACAGGGGGCAACTGGAAACACCATATATTTT. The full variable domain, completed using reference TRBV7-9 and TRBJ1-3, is DTGVSQNPRHKITKRGQNVTFRCDPISEHNRLYWYRQTLGQGPEFLTYFQNEAQLEKSRLLSDRFSAERPKGSFSTLEIQRTEQGDSAMYLCASSPRQGATGNTIYFGEGSWLTVV.

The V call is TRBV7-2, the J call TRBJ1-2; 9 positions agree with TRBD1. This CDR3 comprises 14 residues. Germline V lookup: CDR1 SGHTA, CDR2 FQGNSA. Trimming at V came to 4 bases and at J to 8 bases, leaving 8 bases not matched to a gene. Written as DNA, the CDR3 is TGTGCCAGCAGCTCGAGGACGACAGGGGGAGGCTACACCTTC. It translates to CASSSRTTGGGYTF.

In DNA form, the CDR3 reads TGTGCCAGCAGTTACTCCCCACAGGGGAACACTGAAGCTTTCTTT. Residues: CASSYSPQGNTEAFF. The chain is built from TRBV6-2 or TRBV6-3 and TRBJ1-1; a possible D gene is TRBD1 (6 bases). With 0 bases removed from V and 1 base from J, the gap between germline ends came to 9 bases. Per germline, CDR1 MNHEY and CDR2 SVGEGT. The CDR3 runs to 15 residues.

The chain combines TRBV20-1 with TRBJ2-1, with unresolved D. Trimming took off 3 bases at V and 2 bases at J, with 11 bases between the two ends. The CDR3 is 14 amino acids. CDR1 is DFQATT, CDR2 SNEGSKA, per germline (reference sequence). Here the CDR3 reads CSASRGLPYNEQFF. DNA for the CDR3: TGCAGTGCTAGTCGAGGTCTTCCCTACAATGAGCAGTTCTTC.

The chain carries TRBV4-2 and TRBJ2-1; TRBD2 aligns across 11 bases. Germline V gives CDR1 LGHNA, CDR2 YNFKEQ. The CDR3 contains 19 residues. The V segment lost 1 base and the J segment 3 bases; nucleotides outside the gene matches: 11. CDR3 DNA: TGTGCCAGCAGCCAAGTAGTAGCGGGAGGGCCGGTTTACTACAATGAGCAGTTCTTC. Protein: CASSQVVAGGPVYYNEQFF.

CDR3 sequence: CASSEDGGFYEQYF. Written as DNA, the CDR3 is TGTGCCAGCAGCGAAGACGGAGGGTTCTACGAGCAGTACTTC. The V and J genes are TRBV7-2 and TRBJ2-7; D is possibly TRBD2 (6 bases). This CDR3 has 14 residues. V shed 5 bases and J shed 3 bases, with 14 bases lying between them. The germline CDR1 and CDR2 sequences are SGHTA and FQGNSA.

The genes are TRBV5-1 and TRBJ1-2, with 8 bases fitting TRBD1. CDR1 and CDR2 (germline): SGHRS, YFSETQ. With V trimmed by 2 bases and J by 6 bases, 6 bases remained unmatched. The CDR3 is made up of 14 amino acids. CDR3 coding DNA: TGCGCCAGCAGCTTCTCAGGGGGCGACAATGGCTACACCTTC. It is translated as CASSFSGGDNGYTF.

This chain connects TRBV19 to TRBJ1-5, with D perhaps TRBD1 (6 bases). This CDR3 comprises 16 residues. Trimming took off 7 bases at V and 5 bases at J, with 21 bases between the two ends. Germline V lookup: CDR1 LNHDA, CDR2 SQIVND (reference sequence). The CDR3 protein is CASNRVGSLPYQPQHF. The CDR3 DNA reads TGTGCCAGTAACAGGGTGGGCTCGCTCCCGTATCAGCCCCAGCATTTT.

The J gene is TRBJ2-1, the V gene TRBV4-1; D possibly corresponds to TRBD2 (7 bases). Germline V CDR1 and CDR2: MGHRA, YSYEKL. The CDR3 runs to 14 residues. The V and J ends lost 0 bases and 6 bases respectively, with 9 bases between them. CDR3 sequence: CASSQEGGGNEQFF. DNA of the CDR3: TGCGCCAGCAGCCAAGAGGGAGGGGGCAATGAGCAGTTCTTC.

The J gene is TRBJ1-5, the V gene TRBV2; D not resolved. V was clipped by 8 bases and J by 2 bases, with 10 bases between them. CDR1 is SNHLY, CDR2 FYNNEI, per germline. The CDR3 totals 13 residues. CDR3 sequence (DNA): TGTGCCAGCGCAGGAGGTGGCAATCAGCCCCAGCATTTT. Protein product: CASAGGGNQPQHF.